The sequence of this T cell receptor (beta chain) was determined in a study of human T cells and chemical hapten exposure. In the study overall: Doses of diphenylcyclopropenone went to the patients' scalps weekly throughout the roughly 22-week study.

This clonotype was seen more than once but under ten times. J gave up 2 bases and V 2 bases, and 7 bases lay outside the gene matches. Germline V gene sequence: CDR1 MDHEN, CDR2 SYDVKM. The CDR3 covers 16 residues. TCRdb re-derived calls from the RACE reads in MiXCR, one entry per CDR3 protein. Here the sample spans tens of thousands of distinct CDR3 sequences, 12% to 15% being singletons. Time point meaning: pre-sensitization, week 0. Specified treatment: therapeutic diphenylcyclopropenone sensitization with weekly scalp DPC. Unfractionated whole blood was the source of the extracted total RNA. The receptor comes from a woman in her forties or fifties with alopecia areata. Some clones in this sample may be carry-over from other donors' samples. This specimen consisted of whole blood, obtained in connection with sensitization to the hapten diphenylcyclopropenone (DPC). The chain joins TRBV28 to TRBJ2-7; 9 nucleotides line up with TRBD1. The CDR3 spells CASSLRTGGKPYEQYF. The CDR3, as DNA: TGTGCCAGCAGTTTAAGAACAGGGGGCAAGCCCTACGAGCAGTACTTC.